The 31 T cell receptor beta chains below all came from one sample that was sequenced in a study of siplizumab effects on memory and regulatory T cells. The method was immunoSEQ multiplex PCR; TCRdb's version includes in-frame clones alone and lacks a portion of them. The table has fewer than 100,000 clones, approximately 95% seen once. The sequencing sample was made of CD8+ T cells sorted from blood. Receptors originate from a human donor in good health.

CDR3 protein: CASSWGQARYGELFF. For the CDR3, the DNA is TGTGCCAGCAGCTGGGGACAGGCCCGCTACGGGGAGCTGTTTTTT. The chain carries TRBV6-5 and TRBJ2-2; TRBD1 matches at 8 bases. The V gene's germline CDR1 is MNHEY and CDR2 SVGAGI. The CDR3 has 15 residues. The ends lost 6 bases at V and 7 bases at J; junction bases unmatched: 10.

The chain recombines TRBV2 with TRBJ2-1; 9 nucleotides line up with TRBD2. The CDR3 spans 16 residues. Looked up from germline, CDR1 is SNHLY and CDR2 is FYNNEI. The junction had 8 bases not matched to a gene; V was cut back by 3 bases and J by 5 bases. DNA for the CDR3: TGTGCCAGCAGTGAGCCCTTAGCGGGAGCCGACAATGAGCAGTTCTTC. It is translated as CASSEPLAGADNEQFF.

The chain couples TRBV4-1 to TRBJ2-7; D gene unclear. Germline V gene sequence: CDR1 MGHRA, CDR2 YSYEKL. V lost 5 bases and J lost 7, with 6 bases in between. The CDR3 totals 10 residues. The CDR3 DNA reads TGCGCCAGCAGCGGTGGAGAGCAGTACTTC. Translation gives CASSGGEQYF.

The rearrangement links TRBV15 to TRBJ2-3; D possibly corresponds to TRBD2 (5 bases). Trimming cost V 5 bases and J 7 bases, with 7 bases left between them. CDR1 is LNHNV, CDR2 YYDKDF, per germline (reference sequence). The CDR3 extends over 11 amino acids. This chain's CDR3 is CATSEGYTQYF. CDR3 bases: TGTGCCACCAGCGAGGGTTATACGCAGTATTTT. Variable domain in full (rest from reference TRBV15 and TRBJ2-3): DAMVIQNPRYQVTQFGKPVTLSCSQTLNHNVMYWYQQKSSQAPKLLFHYYDKDFNNEADTPDNFQSRRPNTSFCFLDIRSPGLGDTAMYLCATSEGYTQYFGPGTRLTVL.

The chain combines TRBV6-6 with TRBJ2-1; a weak D match, TRBD2 (6 bases). Trimming stripped 2 bases from V and 5 bases from J, with 10 bases between. CDR1 is MNHNY and CDR2 is SVGAGI in the germline V gene (reference sequence). CDR3 length: 14 amino acids. The CDR3 reads CASSYGGTHNEQFF. The CDR3 bases are TGTGCCAGCAGTTACGGAGGGACTCACAATGAGCAGTTCTTC.

The V and J genes are TRBV2 and TRBJ2-5, with D tentatively TRBD2 (6 bases). Trimming removed 8 bases from V and 5 bases from J, with 24 bases in between. The CDR3 spans 16 residues. Germline V gives CDR1 SNHLY, CDR2 FYNNEI. Written as DNA, the CDR3 is TGTGCCAGCGATTGGGATAGCGGCCCACAATGGGAGACCCAGTACTTC. This translates into CASDWDSGPQWETQYF.

The chain links TRBV9 to TRBJ2-3; D unresolved. Germline assignment: CDR1 SGDLS and CDR2 YYNGEE. The CDR3 has 16 residues. V lost 3 bases to trimming and J lost 0 bases, with 14 bases between them. The chain's CDR3 is CASSAELFLSTDTQYF. The CDR3 DNA reads TGTGCCAGCAGCGCCGAGCTTTTCCTTAGCACAGATACGCAGTATTTT.

The V and J genes are TRBV9 and TRBJ2-3; TRBD2 matches at 12 bases. The V gene end was trimmed by 3 bases and the J gene end by 6 bases; junction bases not matched to a gene: 8. The V gene's germline CDR1 is SGDLS and CDR2 YYNGEE. The CDR3 covers 16 residues. The CDR3 loop reads CASSDRLAGVADTQYF. As DNA, the CDR3 is TGTGCCAGCAGCGACCGACTAGCGGGAGTCGCGGATACGCAGTATTTT.

J is TRBJ2-3 and V is TRBV7-9, with a possible D match to TRBD1 (6 bases). This CDR3 is 17 amino acids long. V was clipped by 5 bases and J by 2 bases, with 20 bases between them. Germline loops: CDR1 SEHNR, CDR2 FQNEAQ (reference sequence). CDR3 in amino acids: CASSQMGLGDTTDTQYF. In DNA, the CDR3 is TGTGCCAGCAGCCAGATGGGGTTGGGGGACACCACAGATACGCAGTATTTT.

The rearrangement links TRBV19 to TRBJ2-7; TRBD2 aligns across 9 bases. The ends lost 2 bases at V and 2 bases at J; junction bases unmatched: 4. There are 15 residues in the CDR3. Germline CDR1 reads LNHDA; CDR2 reads SQIVND (reference sequence). The CDR3 here is CASSIRLAVPYEQYF. The CDR3 coding sequence is TGTGCCAGTAGTATACGACTAGCGGTCCCCTACGAGCAGTACTTC.

This chain links TRBV21-1 with TRBJ2-5; the table's D call TRBD1 went unverified against the DNA. TRBV21-1 is labeled a pseudogene. The CDR3 totals 16 residues. The CDR3 sequence is CASSHNTGSGQETQYF. The CDR3 bases are TGTGCCAGCAGCCATAATACAGGGTCGGGCCAAGAGACCCAGTACTTC.

This sequence joins TRBV7-3 and TRBJ2-3; D not resolved. With 3 bases removed from V and 0 bases from J, the gap between germline ends came to 7 bases. Germline CDR1 SGHTA, CDR2 FQGTGA. This CDR3 has 14 residues. The CDR3 DNA follows: TGTGCCAGCAGCTTGGTAGCTAGCACAGATACGCAGTATTTT. Translation: CASSLVASTDTQYF.

The chain recombines TRBV4-1 with TRBJ2-2; 7 bases align to TRBD2. There are 14 residues in the CDR3. Per germline, CDR1 MGHRA and CDR2 YSYEKL. Losses at the gene ends were 0 bases for V and 8 bases for J; bases not matched to a gene: 3. The CDR3 sequence is CASSQDKAGGELFF. The CDR3 coding sequence is TGCGCCAGCAGCCAAGATAAAGCGGGAGGGGAGCTGTTTTTT.

This clone was detected once. The rearrangement uses TRBV20-1 and TRBJ1-2, with no clear D. The length of the CDR3 is 10 residues. Trimming shortened V by 3 bases and J by 8 bases, and 7 bases separated the two germline ends. Germline V gives CDR1 DFQATT, CDR2 SNEGSKA (reference sequence). CDR3 nucleotides: TGCAGTGCTAGTGGGGAAGGCTACACCTTC. Translation: CSASGEGYTF.

The V call is TRBV4-1, the J call TRBJ1-5; 7 bases are shared with TRBD1. Per the germline V gene, CDR1 is MGHRA and CDR2 is YSYEKL. The V and J ends lost 1 base and 3 bases, in that order; junction bases with no gene match: 6. The CDR3 sequence is 16 residues long. The CDR3 sequence is CASSQAGTADNQPQHF. DNA of the CDR3: TGCGCCAGCAGCCAAGCCGGGACAGCCGACAATCAGCCCCAGCATTTT.

This chain joins TRBV19 and TRBJ1-1; D is ambiguous. V was pared by 5 bases and J by 0 bases, with 10 bases between. Germline CDR1 reads LNHDA; CDR2 reads SQIVND (reference sequence). The CDR3 is 14 residues long. DNA of the CDR3: TGTGCCAGTAGTGATTCCAGTATGAACACTGAAGCTTTCTTT. This sequence encodes CASSDSSMNTEAFF.

This clone was recorded once. This sample also contains other DNA sequences that code for the same CDR3. J is TRBJ1-1 and V is TRBV28; the D gene is possibly TRBD1 (6 bases). Germline CDR1 MDHEN, CDR2 SYDVKM. The ends were cut back, 7 bases at V and 3 bases at J, with 12 bases in the middle. There are 13 residues in the CDR3. CDR3 DNA: TGTGCCAGCACCGACAGGATGGACACTGAAGCTTTCTTT. As protein: CASTDRMDTEAFF. The variable domain in full, completed from reference TRBV28 and TRBJ1-1, reads DVKVTQSSRYLVKRTGEKVFLECVQDMDHENMFWYRQDPGLGLRLIYFSYDVKMKEKGDIPEGYSVSREKKERFSLILESASTNQTSMYLCASTDRMDTEAFFGQGTRLTVV.

The genes are TRBV27 and TRBJ2-5; 7 bases map to TRBD2. The CDR3 is 15 residues long. V was clipped by 0 bases and J by 4 bases; unmatched bases: 5. The germline gives CDR1 MNHEY, CDR2 SMNVEV (reference sequence). The DNA for the CDR3 is TGTGCCAGCAGTTTATCTAGCGGGCAAGGAGAGACCCAGTACTTC. It codes for CASSLSSGQGETQYF.

The chain combines TRBV27 with TRBJ2-3; D is unresolved. With 0 bases removed from V and 2 bases from J, the gap between germline ends came to 21 bases. The CDR3 is made up of 19 amino acids. The germline CDR1 and CDR2 sequences are MNHEY and SMNVEV (reference sequence). CDR3 DNA sequence: TGTGCCAGCAGTTTATCGGATTATGTCCGTGGGGTTCACACAGATACGCAGTATTTT. Translated: CASSLSDYVRGVHTDTQYF.

This chain joins TRBV9 and TRBJ2-3; 11 positions agree with TRBD2. The length of the CDR3 is 17 residues. Looked up from germline, CDR1 is SGDLS and CDR2 is YYNGEE. V shed 2 bases, J shed 4 bases, and the junction held 9 bases outside the gene matches. The CDR3: CASSVSGRAGGADTQYF. The DNA of the CDR3 is TGTGCCAGCAGCGTTAGCGGGAGGGCCGGAGGCGCAGATACGCAGTATTTT. Looking up the rest from reference TRBV9 and TRBJ2-3 gives the full variable domain: DSGVTQTPKHLITATGQRVTLRCSPRSGDLSVYWYQQSLDQGLQFLIQYYNGEERAKGNILERFSAQQFPDLHSELNLSSLELGDSALYFCASSVSGRAGGADTQYFGPGTRLTVL.

V is TRBV27 and J is TRBJ2-7, with 7 bases fitting TRBD1. The CDR3 runs 13 residues. J was trimmed by 3 bases and V by 6 bases; bases with no gene match: 5. CDR1 and CDR2 (germline): MNHEY, SMNVEV (reference sequence). The CDR3 loop is CASSPDRVYEQYF. The DNA for the CDR3 is TGTGCCAGCAGCCCTGACAGGGTCTACGAGCAGTACTTC.

The chain carries TRBV4-1 and TRBJ2-7, with 15 nucleotides matching TRBD2. The CDR3 totals 18 residues. The germline gives CDR1 MGHRA, CDR2 YSYEKL. Trimming removed 0 bases from V and 3 bases from J; junction bases left unmatched: 6. The CDR3 DNA sequence: TGCGCCAGCAGCCAAGACCGGACTAGCGGGAGGGCCCTCTACGAGCAGTACTTC. As protein: CASSQDRTSGRALYEQYF.

The J gene is TRBJ1-2, the V gene TRBV11-2, with 9 bases that match TRBD1. The CDR3 contains 15 residues. Per the germline V gene, CDR1 is SGHAT and CDR2 is FQNNGV. J gave up 4 bases and V 2 bases, and 5 bases lay outside the gene matches. CDR3 sequence reads: CASSLYADRGYGYTF. The CDR3 coding sequence is TGTGCCAGCAGCTTATATGCGGACAGGGGCTATGGCTACACCTTC.

The J gene is TRBJ2-7, the V gene TRBV6-5; TRBD1 matches at 7 bases. Germline CDR1 is MNHEY and CDR2 is SVGAGI. The CDR3 covers 11 residues. Trimming at V came to 5 bases and at J to 6 bases, leaving 1 base not matched to a gene. In nucleotides, the CDR3 is TGTGCCAGCAGTGAGGGGGCCGAGCAGTACTTC. It encodes CASSEGAEQYF.

Here the CDR3 reads CASSPRGSDTQYF. For the CDR3, the DNA is TGTGCCAGCAGCCCCAGGGGAAGTGATACGCAGTATTTT. The genes are TRBV7-8 and TRBJ2-3, with a weak D call TRBD1 (6 bases). CDR1 is SGHVS, CDR2 FQNEAQ, per germline. This CDR3 region has 13 residues. V was trimmed by 5 bases and J by 6 bases, leaving 12 bases between them.

The CDR3 sequence: CASSVNRLAVEGTDTQYF. The CDR3 nucleotides read TGTGCCAGCAGCGTAAATCGACTAGCGGTAGAGGGCACAGATACGCAGTATTTT. V is TRBV9 and J is TRBJ2-3; 9 positions agree with TRBD2. The CDR3 contains 18 residues. Trimming took 1 base from V and 1 from J; bases not matched to a gene: 10. CDR1 SGDLS and CDR2 YYNGEE come from the germline V gene.

The chain is built from TRBV9 and TRBJ1-4; D remains ambiguous. Trimming removed 3 bases from V and 12 bases from J, with 15 bases in between. Germline-derived CDR1 and CDR2 are SGDLS and YYNGEE. This CDR3 contains 13 residues. DNA of the CDR3: TGTGCCAGCAGCGCTGCGGATGGGAGTGAACTGTTTTTT. Translation: CASSAADGSELFF.

The chain employs TRBV6-5 and TRBJ2-1, with 7 bases that match TRBD1. J gave up 8 bases and V 2 bases, and 3 bases lay outside the gene matches. CDR1 is MNHEY and CDR2 is SVGAGI in the germline V gene. The CDR3 is 13 residues long. CDR3 sequence reads: CASSYRDSDEQFF. As DNA, the CDR3 is TGTGCCAGCAGTTACAGGGACAGCGATGAGCAGTTCTTC.

The CDR3 is CASSPYLRLATYNEQFF. The CDR3 DNA follows: TGTGCCAGCAGCCCATATCTCCGACTAGCGACCTACAATGAGCAGTTCTTC. The V call is TRBV5-5, the J call TRBJ2-1, with TRBD2 identical over 8 bases. The CDR3 is made up of 17 amino acids. Germline lookup yields CDR1 SGHKS and CDR2 YYEKEE (reference sequence). The ends lost 4 bases at V and 2 bases at J; junction bases unmatched: 11. The variable domain in full, with the rest retrieved from reference TRBV5-5 and TRBJ2-1, is DAGVTQSPTHLIKTRGQQVTLRCSPISGHKSVSWYQQVLGQGPQFIFQYYEKEERGRGNFPDRFSARQFPNYSSELNVNALLLGDSALYLCASSPYLRLATYNEQFFGPGTRLTVL.

The chain combines TRBV28 with TRBJ2-1, with D perhaps TRBD1 or TRBD2 (5 bases each). This CDR3 is built from 13 residues. Germline values: CDR1 MDHEN, CDR2 SYDVKM. The V end was cut by 3 bases, the J end by 7 bases, with 10 bases between. The CDR3 nucleotides are TGTGCCAGCAGTTTGAGGGGTAAGAATGAGCAGTTCTTC. It specifies CASSLRGKNEQFF.

The chain uses TRBV9 and TRBJ2-2, with TRBD1 matching 8 bases. Germline CDR1 and CDR2: SGDLS and YYNGEE. The CDR3 has 15 residues. J was trimmed by 2 bases and V by 6 bases; bases with no gene match: 6. The CDR3 spells CASNYGTGNTGELFF. Here the CDR3 DNA reads TGTGCCAGCAACTACGGGACAGGTAACACCGGGGAGCTGTTTTTT.